This T cell receptor (beta chain) emerged from a study of radiation and T cells in renal cell carcinoma. Across the study: Nephrectomy followed 15 Gy stereotactic body radiation by 4 weeks. Study results and caveats: Top tumor clonotypes rose in blood 2 weeks post-radiation, then contracted. Without pretreatment biopsies, baseline tumor clonotype presence was undetermined.

The assay was immunoSEQ multiplex PCR, and TCRdb's table has in-frame clones only and misses some. The sample holds some 100,000 clones, approximately 80% seen once. The germline V gene encodes CDR1 SGHTA and CDR2 FQGNSA. CDR3 length equals 13 residues. Trimming removed 1 base from V and 1 base from J, with 3 bases in between. Stated time point: baseline pretreatment blood. The sample's treatment: 15 Gy SBRT to primary tumor, nephrectomy 4 weeks later. After SBRT, blood was collected at 2 and 4 weeks, plus baseline. Regarding this clone: Its antigen remains unidentified.

The rearrangement uses TRBV7-2 and TRBJ2-3; the D is unclear. Sample: blood, taken from a patient whose treatment included radiotherapy and nephrectomy. This receptor was identified in a man aged 55 to 70 with renal cell carcinoma. The CDR3: CASSLDGTDTQYF. CDR3 bases: TGTGCCAGCAGCTTAGACGGCACAGATACGCAGTATTTT.